Listed below are T cell receptor beta chains from one sample, sequenced in a study of long-term antiretroviral therapy in people with HIV. Measured with immunoSEQ multiplex PCR; TCRdb has only the in-frame clones, and not every one. The table lists approximately 25,000 clones, 79% of them singletons. This specimen was unsorted PBMCs, taken 1.2 years after starting antiretroviral therapy. Receptor source: a woman in her thirties or forties with HIV. Each CDR3 is given with its conserved first and last residue. The D gene is left open where the match is weak. The size field is filled for only some rows; it gives once, few, many or a size class.

J,size,D,V,CDR3,DNA
TRBJ2-5,.,.,TRBV29-1,CSVGGGRVGETQYF,TGCAGCGTTGGGGGGGGCAGGGTAGGAGAGACCCAGTACTTC
TRBJ1-1,.,.,TRBV11-2,CASSLALGLNTEAFF,TGTGCCAGCAGCTTAGCGCTCGGCCTGAACACTGAAGCTTTCTTT
TRBJ2-7,.,TRBD1,TRBV6-5,CASRRDRTYEQYF,TGTGCCAGCAGACGGGACAGAACTTACGAGCAGTACTTC
TRBJ2-7,few,.,TRBV2,CATSGVPTGTSTPYF,TGTGCCACCTCAGGAGTTCCTACGGGTACTTCCACACCGTACTTC
TRBJ1-1,.,.,TRBV19,CASRNEGSWTEAFF,TGTGCCAGCCGCAATGAGGGTAGTTGGACTGAAGCTTTCTTT
TRBJ1-2,few,.,TRBV7-2,CASSLVREGGYTF,TGTGCCAGCAGCTTAGTCAGGGAGGGAGGCTACACCTTC
TRBJ2-3,.,TRBD2,TRBV6-5,CASSYRGEEDTQYF,TGTGCCAGCAGTTACCGGGGGGAAGAAGATACGCAGTATTTT
TRBJ1-1,once,.,TRBV29-1,CSVLTLDTNTEAFF,TGCAGCGTTCTCACCCTAGACACGAACACTGAAGCTTTCTTT
TRBJ2-1,.,TRBD2,TRBV5-8,CASIGGWGAGGINEQFF,TGTGCCAGCATCGGTGGGTGGGGAGCGGGGGGCATCAATGAGCAGTTCTTC
TRBJ2-1,.,.,TRBV29-1,CSVRRQENEQFF,TGCAGCGTACGTCGGCAGGAGAATGAGCAGTTCTTC
TRBJ2-1,.,.,TRBV2,CASSEVAGRGSYNEQFF,TGTGCCAGCAGTGAAGTGGCGGGGAGGGGGTCCTACAATGAGCAGTTCTTC
TRBJ1-2,.,.,TRBV13,CASSLGRSPSWGYTF,TGTGCCAGCAGCTTAGGAAGGAGCCCATCATGGGGCTACACCTTC
TRBJ1-1,.,.,TRBV7-6,CASSFGEDTEAFF,TGTGCCAGCAGCTTTGGGGAGGACACTGAAGCTTTCTTT
TRBJ2-7,.,.,TRBV11-2,CASSFGPSYEQYF,TGTGCCAGCAGCTTCGGACCGTCCTACGAGCAGTACTTC
TRBJ1-6,.,.,TRBV5-6,CASSRRGRDGSPLHF,TGTGCCAGCAGCCGCCGGGGCAGGGACGGCTCACCCCTCCACTTT
TRBJ2-5,once,TRBD2,TRBV10-3,CAISETRASGGQETQYF,TGTGCCATCAGTGAGACCCGAGCTAGCGGGGGTCAAGAGACCCAGTACTTC
TRBJ1-2,.,TRBD1,TRBV5-3,CARNPLPRQGMGNYGYTF,TGTGCCAGAAACCCGCTCCCGAGACAGGGGATGGGTAACTATGGCTACACCTTC
TRBJ1-1,.,.,TRBV4-1,CASSQARTRTEAFF,TGCGCCAGCAGCCAAGCCCGTACAAGGACTGAAGCTTTCTTT
TRBJ1-1,.,.,TRBV5-6,CASSLMNTEAFF,TGTGCCAGCAGCTTAATGAACACTGAAGCTTTCTTT
TRBJ2-7,.,.,TRBV5-4,CASSQDGAPSYEQYF,TGTGCCAGCAGCCAAGACGGTGCTCCCTCCTATGAGCAGTACTTC
TRBJ2-7,.,.,TRBV19,CASSISSQGYEQYF,TGTGCCAGTAGTATAAGTAGCCAGGGCTACGAGCAGTACTTC
TRBJ2-7,.,.,TRBV7-9,CASSSPVSYEQYF,TGTGCCAGCAGCTCTCCCGTCTCCTACGAGCAGTACTTC
TRBJ2-1,.,.,TRBV5-5,CASSLEWQGWNEQFF,TGTGCCAGCAGCTTGGAGTGGCAGGGGTGGAATGAGCAGTTCTTC